These 10 T cell receptor beta chains share one sample of origin, sequenced in a study of cytomegalovirus exposure and HLA in healthy donors (dated by TCRdb to about 2017). The method was the immunoSEQ multiplex PCR assay. TCRdb stores this immuneACCESS table with in-frame sequences only. Part of the clones is absent; in the studies checked, under half of the shortfall reflects unresolved V genes, and no reason is known for the rest. This sample gives 200,000 to 300,000 clones in total; just under 90% of them show up just once. The biggest ten clones account for roughly 2.5% of the sample. Sequenced sample: PBMCs. The receptors originated from a man younger than 35 in good health and CMV-seronegative.

The V and J genes are TRBV2 and TRBJ2-5, with no clear D. Germline V CDR1 and CDR2: SNHLY, FYNNEI. CDR3 length equals 12 residues. Deletions cut 6 bases from V and 4 bases from J, with 9 bases between. CDR3 loop: CASRFIGETQYF. DNA of the CDR3: TGTGCCAGCAGGTTTATCGGAGAGACCCAGTACTTC.

The chain carries TRBV13 and TRBJ1-1; a weak D match, TRBD1 (5 bases). Deletions cut 10 bases from V and 3 bases from J, with 12 bases between. The CDR3 spans 12 residues. CDR1 and CDR2 from the germline V gene are PRHDT and FYEKMQ (reference sequence). The chain's CDR3 is CAIGTSYTEAFF. The DNA for the CDR3 is TGTGCCATAGGGACTTCCTACACTGAAGCTTTCTTT.

This clone showed up just a few times. The chain links TRBV7-9 to TRBJ2-7, with D maybe TRBD2 (5 bases). This CDR3 spans 13 amino acids. From germline, CDR1 is SEHNR and CDR2 FQNEAQ (reference sequence). The ends were cut back, 4 bases at V and 6 bases at J, with 13 bases in the middle. CDR3 sequence reads: CASSSSLRGEQYF. The DNA for the CDR3 is TGTGCCAGCAGCTCTAGTCTTCGGGGCGAGCAGTACTTC. Full variable domain (remainder filled in from reference TRBV7-9 and TRBJ2-7): DTGVSQNPRHKITKRGQNVTFRCDPISEHNRLYWYRQTLGQGPEFLTYFQNEAQLEKSRLLSDRFSAERPKGSFSTLEIQRTEQGDSAMYLCASSSSLRGEQYFGPGTRLTVT.

In its sample, this clone was seen once. The V gene is TRBV7-9, the J gene TRBJ2-2; the D gene is possibly TRBD2 (5 bases). CDR1 and CDR2 (germline): SEHNR, FQNEAQ (reference sequence). This CDR3 region has 15 residues. Trimming removed 5 bases from V and 0 bases from J, with 10 bases in between. The CDR3 nucleotides read TGTGCCAGCAGCCGGGATATTCCGAACACCGGGGAGCTGTTTTTT. Amino acids: CASSRDIPNTGELFF.

This sequence joins TRBV9 and TRBJ1-1; TRBD1 agrees at 8 bases. This CDR3 comprises 16 residues. With V trimmed by 1 base and J by 1 base, 6 bases remained unmatched. CDR1 SGDLS and CDR2 YYNGEE come from the germline V gene. Here the CDR3 reads CASSVLPGGGNTEAFF. As DNA, the CDR3 is TGTGCCAGCAGCGTATTGCCAGGGGGCGGGAACACTGAAGCTTTCTTT.

This sequence joins TRBV27 and TRBJ2-2, with 12 positions matching TRBD2. CDR1 is MNHEY and CDR2 is SMNVEV in the germline V gene (reference sequence). The V segment lost 6 bases and the J segment 6 bases; nucleotides outside the gene matches: 2. The CDR3 is made up of 14 amino acids. CDR3 coding DNA: TGTGCCAGCAGGCTAGCGGGAGGGCCCGGGGAGCTGTTTTTT. It yields the protein CASRLAGGPGELFF.

This clone showed up just once. The J gene is TRBJ2-7, the V gene TRBV29-1; no clear D. This CDR3 contains 13 residues. Germline CDR1 SQVTM, CDR2 ANQGSEA. Trimming stripped 3 bases from V and 2 bases from J, with 11 bases between. The CDR3 bases are TGCAGCGTTGATCGCCTGGGCGCCTACGAGCAGTACTTC. Protein product: CSVDRLGAYEQYF.

V gene TRBV2 combines with J gene TRBJ2-7, with 7 bases matching TRBD1. J lost 1 base, V lost 8 bases, and 5 bases had no gene match. Germline values: CDR1 SNHLY, CDR2 FYNNEI. This CDR3 is built from 13 residues. CDR3 bases: TGTGCCAGCTTGGACAGGAGGTCCTACGAGCAGTACTTC. It codes for CASLDRRSYEQYF.

The chain employs TRBV6-5 and TRBJ1-2; 8 bases fit TRBD1. With 6 bases clipped from V and 4 bases from J, the junction kept 7 bases outside the gene matches. There are 14 residues in the CDR3. CDR1 and CDR2 (germline): MNHEY, SVGAGI. The CDR3 DNA is TGTGCCAGCAGGGGAGGGACAGGCTTCTATGGCTACACCTTC. This codes for CASRGGTGFYGYTF.

This chain links TRBV28 with TRBJ1-2; D possibly corresponds to TRBD1 (6 bases). V lost 5 bases to trimming and J lost 8 bases, with 18 bases between them. Germline CDR1 and CDR2: MDHEN and SYDVKM. The CDR3 spans 14 residues. The CDR3: CASSLRRGTIGYTF. DNA for the CDR3: TGTGCCAGCAGTCTACGAAGGGGGACGATCGGCTACACCTTC.